Listed here are 24 T cell receptor beta chains from one sample, sequenced in a study of PD-1 blockade in classical Hodgkin lymphoma. Relapses following autologous stem cell transplantation were seen in all patients, with brentuximab vedotin exposure varying. Profiling relied on immunoSEQ multiplex PCR, and the TCRdb table lists in-frame clones only, not all of them. The data hold about 110,000 clones, with roughly nine tenths observed a single time. This sample comprised peripheral blood mononuclear cells (PBMCs), obtained before the second cycle of nivolumab. The receptors stem from a human donor with classical Hodgkin lymphoma.

The genes are TRBV6-5 and TRBJ2-5, with D unclear. With the DNA end fitting TRBJ2-7 better, the J assignment may be wrong. Germline V CDR1 and CDR2: MNHEY, SVGAGI. CDR3 length: 12 residues. CDR3 in amino acids: CASSDTNYEQYF. As DNA, the CDR3 is TGTGCCAGCAGCGACACTAACTACGAGCAGTACTTC.

This chain connects TRBV7-2 to TRBJ2-1; 8 bases map to TRBD1. Germline assignment: CDR1 SGHTA and CDR2 FQGNSA. With 5 bases clipped from V and 7 bases from J, the junction kept 1 base outside the gene matches. This CDR3 spans 12 amino acids. The chain's CDR3 is CASSRDRNEQFF. As DNA, the CDR3 is TGTGCCAGCAGCAGGGACAGGAATGAGCAGTTCTTC.

J is TRBJ2-7 and V is TRBV27; D may correspond to TRBD1 or TRBD2 (5 bases each). The CDR3 has 15 residues. Germline V CDR1 and CDR2: MNHEY, SMNVEV (reference sequence). V dropped 3 bases and J dropped 1 base, with 13 bases sitting between them. CDR3 bases: TGTGCCAGCAGTTTGAGGGGCGCAATATCCTACGAGCAGTACTTC. Translated: CASSLRGAISYEQYF.

This clone was seen only once. The chain uses TRBV5-1 and TRBJ2-1; 13 bases are a match to TRBD2. Losses at the gene ends were 2 bases for V and 7 bases for J; bases not matched to a gene: 12. Looked up from germline, CDR1 is SGHRS and CDR2 is YFSETQ. This CDR3 has 18 amino acids. In DNA, the CDR3 is TGCGCCAGCAGCTTTTGGACTAGCGGGAGTAACTACCGAAATGAGCAGTTCTTC. Amino acid sequence: CASSFWTSGSNYRNEQFF.

The chain has TRBV7-8 and TRBJ2-7, with D possibly being TRBD2 (5 bases). This CDR3 is 13 amino acids long. The germline CDR1 and CDR2 sequences are SGHVS and FQNEAQ. V was clipped by 1 base and J by 5 bases, with 9 bases between them. In DNA form, the CDR3 reads TGTGCCAGCAGCTTAGTTTTCGGGGACGAGCAGTACTTC. Encoded protein: CASSLVFGDEQYF.

The chain employs TRBV6-5 and TRBJ2-5; 11 nucleotides agree with TRBD1. CDR3 length equals 15 residues. The V gene end was trimmed by 2 bases and the J gene end by 6 bases; junction bases not matched to a gene: 5. Per germline, CDR1 MNHEY and CDR2 SVGAGI. The DNA of the CDR3 is TGTGCCAGCAGTTACGGGACAGGGGGACTGCAGACCCAGTACTTC. Translation gives CASSYGTGGLQTQYF.

The chain links TRBV6-5 to TRBJ2-3, with D possibly matching TRBD2 (6 bases). V lost 0 bases and J 7 bases, leaving 11 bases between the germline ends. Germline V lookup: CDR1 MNHEY, CDR2 SVGAGI. The CDR3 is 14 residues long. The CDR3 coding sequence is TGTGCCAGCAGTTACTCGTCCCGGGAGAATACGCAGTATTTT. Protein product: CASSYSSRENTQYF.

The chain carries TRBV7-9 and TRBJ1-1; no firm D call. V lost 1 base to trimming and J lost 2 bases, with 5 bases between them. The CDR3 sequence is 13 residues long. Germline V gene lookup returns CDR1 SEHNR and CDR2 FQNEAQ (reference sequence). The CDR3 sequence is CASSLGSNTEAFF. In nucleotides, the CDR3 is TGTGCCAGCAGCTTAGGTTCCAACACTGAAGCTTTCTTT.

The gene calls are TRBV5-4 and TRBJ2-7; a weak D match, TRBD2 (6 bases). Germline-derived CDR1 and CDR2 are SGHNT and YYREEE (reference sequence). Between the trimmed V and J ends, which lost 2 bases and 6 bases, there was a span of 12 bases. The CDR3 contains 13 residues. The CDR3, as DNA: TGTGCCAGCAGCTTCGGCGGGGAGTTCGAGCAGTACTTC. Its protein product is CASSFGGEFEQYF.

CDR3 coding DNA: TGTGCCAACAGGACTAGCGGGAGCGATGAGCAGTTCTTC. As protein: CANRTSGSDEQFF. V and J are TRBV2 and TRBJ2-1, with 13 bases aligning to TRBD2. The CDR3 runs to 13 residues. J gave up 8 bases and V 10 bases, and 5 bases lay outside the gene matches. Germline-derived CDR1 and CDR2 are SNHLY and FYNNEI.

This chain links TRBV30 with TRBJ1-2; the match to TRBD1 covers 7 bases. Losses at the gene ends were 3 bases for V and 2 bases for J; bases not matched to a gene: 9. Germline CDR1 and CDR2: GTSNPN and SVGIG (reference sequence). This CDR3 region has 15 residues. Written as DNA, the CDR3 is TGTGCCTGGAGAGAACAGGGGCTCTCCAACTATGGCTACACCTTC. Translation: CAWREQGLSNYGYTF.

The J gene is TRBJ1-1, the V gene TRBV5-6; D remains ambiguous. The CDR3 runs to 16 residues. Trimming cost V 0 bases and J 7 bases, with 19 bases left between them. The germline CDR1 and CDR2 sequences are SGHDT and YYEEEE. Written as DNA, the CDR3 is TGTGCCAGCAGCTTGGGAAGAGGGTATGTCATTATTGAAGCTTTCTTT. Translated, it gives CASSLGRGYVIIEAFF.

The sample holds one count of this clone. This chain links TRBV5-1 with TRBJ1-2, with D tentatively TRBD1 (6 bases). The germline gives CDR1 SGHRS, CDR2 YFSETQ. This CDR3 spans 15 amino acids. Trimming removed 2 bases from V and 0 bases from J, with 11 bases in between. The CDR3 DNA sequence: TGCGCCAGCAGCTTCGAGGGGACAACTAACTATGGCTACACCTTC. This codes for CASSFEGTTNYGYTF.

The gene calls are TRBV7-8 and TRBJ2-4; 9 nucleotides match TRBD1. This CDR3 is 15 amino acids long. V was pared by 4 bases and J by 5 bases, with 6 bases of the junction left unmatched. Germline V gives CDR1 SGHVS, CDR2 FQNEAQ. For the CDR3, the DNA is TGTGCCAGCAGCTACCAGACAGGGGGGGAAAACATTCAGTACTTC. Its translation: CASSYQTGGENIQYF.

V usage is TRBV18 and J usage is TRBJ2-7; 7 bases agree with TRBD1. Germline CDR1 is KGHSH and CDR2 is LQKENI. The CDR3 totals 14 residues. The junction had 5 bases not matched to a gene; V was cut back by 2 bases and J by 4 bases. The DNA of the CDR3 is TGTGCCAGCTCACCAAGTGGGACAGTTTACGAGCAGTACTTC. It specifies CASSPSGTVYEQYF.

The V call is TRBV6-5, the J call TRBJ2-3, with a tentative D call TRBD2 (5 bases). V dropped 9 bases and J dropped 1 base, with 11 bases sitting between them. Germline assignment: CDR1 MNHEY and CDR2 SVGAGI. The CDR3 covers 13 residues. In DNA, the CDR3 is TGTGCCAGTTCCAGAGCGGGCACAGATACGCAGTATTTT. Residues: CASSRAGTDTQYF.

V gene TRBV5-1 combines with J gene TRBJ1-3; weak D call: TRBD1 (5 bases). The CDR3 spans 15 residues. Germline-derived CDR1 and CDR2 are SGHRS and YFSETQ. The V end lost 2 bases, the J end lost 2 bases, and 11 bases lay between the germline ends. The CDR3 coding sequence is TGCGCCAGCAGCTTTGGGGCCACAACTGGAAACACCATATATTTT. Its translation: CASSFGATTGNTIYF.

This chain connects TRBV4-1 to TRBJ2-7; 8 bases match TRBD2. Germline CDR1 and CDR2: MGHRA and YSYEKL. V trimming: 2 bases; J trimming: 2 bases; junction bases outside the gene matches: 11. The CDR3 is 17 amino acids. The CDR3 sequence is CASSQSRAASGPYEQYF. The CDR3 nucleotides are TGCGCCAGCAGCCAAAGTCGTGCGGCTAGCGGGCCCTACGAGCAGTACTTC.

V is TRBV2 and J is TRBJ1-2; D is ambiguous. The CDR3 is made up of 14 amino acids. Germline CDR1 and CDR2: SNHLY and FYNNEI. Trimming took off 7 bases at V and 1 base at J, with 13 bases between the two ends. As DNA, the CDR3 is TGTGCCAGCAACGCGGACGGAATTAACTATGGCTACACCTTC. This translates into CASNADGINYGYTF.

This chain joins TRBV20-1 and TRBJ1-2; 7 nucleotides agree with TRBD1. J lost 8 bases, V lost 6 bases, and 6 bases had no gene match. There are 11 residues in the CDR3. The germline CDR1 and CDR2 sequences are DFQATT and SNEGSKA (reference sequence). The CDR3 DNA sequence: TGCAGTGCCGACAGGGAGGGCGGCTACACCTTC. Protein product: CSADREGGYTF.

This rearrangement joins TRBV10-2 to TRBJ1-2; no clear D gene. The CDR3 is 15 residues long. The V gene's germline CDR1 is WSHSY and CDR2 SAAADI. Trimming took off 1 base at V and 8 bases at J, with 17 bases between the two ends. The CDR3 reads CASSEFGWSVEGYTF. CDR3 in DNA: TGCGCCAGCAGTGAGTTTGGTTGGTCAGTGGAGGGCTACACCTTC.

The rearrangement uses TRBV4-1 and TRBJ2-3; 9 bases match TRBD2. Germline loops: CDR1 MGHRA, CDR2 YSYEKL. The CDR3 is made up of 17 amino acids. Trimming took 0 bases from V and 5 from J; bases not matched to a gene: 9. The CDR3, as DNA: TGCGCCAGCAGCCAAGATTCGGGGGTACTAGCGGGAGATACGCAGTATTTT. It is translated as CASSQDSGVLAGDTQYF.

This rearrangement joins TRBV6-5 to TRBJ2-7, with TRBD2 matching 9 bases. The CDR3 runs to 16 residues. V was pared by 2 bases and J by 3 bases, with 8 bases of the junction left unmatched. CDR1 is MNHEY, CDR2 SVGAGI, per germline. CDR3 sequence reads: CASSYAPRTSVYEQYF. For the CDR3, the DNA is TGTGCCAGCAGTTACGCCCCTAGGACTAGCGTCTACGAGCAGTACTTC.

The rearrangement uses TRBV7-2 and TRBJ1-1; TRBD1 matches at 7 bases. Germline V lookup: CDR1 SGHTA, CDR2 FQGNSA. The V and J ends lost 3 bases and 8 bases, in that order; junction bases with no gene match: 12. The CDR3 has 15 residues. CDR3 in amino acids: CASSFRQGHSSEAFF. The CDR3 nucleotides read TGTGCCAGCAGCTTCAGACAGGGACATTCCTCGGAAGCTTTCTTT.